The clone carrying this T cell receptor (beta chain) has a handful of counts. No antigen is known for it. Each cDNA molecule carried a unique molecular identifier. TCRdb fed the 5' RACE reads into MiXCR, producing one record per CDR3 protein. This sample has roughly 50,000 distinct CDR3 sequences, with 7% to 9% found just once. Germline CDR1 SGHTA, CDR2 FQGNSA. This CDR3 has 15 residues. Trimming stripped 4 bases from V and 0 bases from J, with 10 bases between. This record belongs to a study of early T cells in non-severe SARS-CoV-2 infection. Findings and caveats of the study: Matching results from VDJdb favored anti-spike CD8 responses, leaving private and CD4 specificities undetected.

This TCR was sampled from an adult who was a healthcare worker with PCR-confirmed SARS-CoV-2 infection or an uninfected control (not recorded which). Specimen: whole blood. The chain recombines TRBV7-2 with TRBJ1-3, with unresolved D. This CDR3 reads CASSSDSSSGNTIYF. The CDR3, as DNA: TGTGCCAGCAGCTCCGACTCGAGCTCTGGAAACACCATATATTTT.